These 7 T cell receptor beta chains originate from one sample sequenced in a study of T cell changes during pregnancy in multiple sclerosis. Some clones are missing from TCRdb's copy, which holds only in-frame ones; the method was immunoSEQ multiplex PCR. The data hold 80,000 to 100,000 clones, with over 75% observed a single time. The source was peripheral blood, collected in the second trimester of pregnancy. Receptors originate from a female donor in good health, enrolled as a control in a pregnancy study.

This sequence joins TRBV6-1 and TRBJ1-2, with TRBD1 as a possible D gene (5 bases). V lost 5 bases and J lost 3, with 13 bases in between. The CDR3 has 14 amino acids. Germline loops: CDR1 MNHNS, CDR2 SASEGT. The CDR3 region is CASSPMTADYGYTF. CDR3 DNA: TGTGCCAGCAGTCCCATGACAGCTGACTATGGCTACACCTTC.

The V and J genes are TRBV27 and TRBJ2-3, with unresolved D. There are 15 residues in the CDR3. Deletions cut 0 bases from V and 0 bases from J, with 7 bases between. Germline CDR1 and CDR2: MNHEY and SMNVEV (reference sequence). CDR3 coding DNA: TGTGCCAGCAGTTTATCGCGCCCTAGCACAGATACGCAGTATTTT. Protein: CASSLSRPSTDTQYF.

The chain joins TRBV10-2 to TRBJ2-4, with TRBD2 as a possible D gene (5 bases). The germline CDR1 and CDR2 sequences are WSHSY and SAAADI. Trimming stripped 3 bases from V and 2 bases from J, with 11 bases between. The length of the CDR3 is 15 residues. CDR3 sequence: CASSERGLTKNIQYF. The CDR3 bases are TGCGCCAGCAGTGAACGAGGGCTGACCAAAAACATTCAGTACTTC.

V is TRBV28 and J is TRBJ2-2; 8 nucleotides line up with TRBD1. The V segment lost 6 bases and the J segment 8 bases; nucleotides outside the gene matches: 11. Germline CDR1 MDHEN, CDR2 SYDVKM. The CDR3 runs 15 residues. CDR3 nucleotides: TGTGCCAGCAGCCTCGGACAGGGCTCAGGGGGGGAGCTGTTTTTT. Translated, it gives CASSLGQGSGGELFF.

The chain recombines TRBV15 with TRBJ1-5; D is unclear. V was shortened by 1 base and J by 10 bases, with 11 bases between the two germline ends. This CDR3 spans 13 amino acids. Germline V gene data show CDR1 as LNHNV and CDR2 as YYDKDF (reference sequence). CDR3 in DNA: TGTGCCACCAGCAGAGCGGGAGGTAGTCCCCAGCATTTT. Translated: CATSRAGGSPQHF.

The chain employs TRBV18 and TRBJ2-2; TRBD1 aligns across 9 bases. From germline, CDR1 is KGHSH and CDR2 LQKENI. V was pared by 6 bases and J by 4 bases, with 6 bases of the junction left unmatched. The length of the CDR3 is 15 residues. Written as DNA, the CDR3 is TGTGCCAGCTCCGCAACAGGGGGCCGCACCGGGGAGCTGTTTTTT. This codes for CASSATGGRTGELFF.

The genes are TRBV15 and TRBJ2-1; D is undetermined. CDR1 is LNHNV, CDR2 YYDKDF, per germline (reference sequence). Trimming removed 0 bases from V and 4 bases from J, with 4 bases in between. The CDR3 is 13 residues long. CDR3 protein: CATSREQYNEQFF. As DNA, the CDR3 is TGTGCCACCAGCAGAGAACAGTACAATGAGCAGTTCTTC.